Following are 18 T cell receptor beta chains from one sample sequenced in a study of blood T cell repertoires in COVID-19. Repertoires were generated with immunoSEQ multiplex PCR, while TCRdb's copy carries only in-frame clones and drops some. Among 65,000 to 80,000 clones listed, roughly 90% were seen once. Sequencing used peripheral blood. The origin of the receptors is a man in his 70s with active or convalescent COVID-19.

The chain links TRBV11-2 to TRBJ1-6; 8 nucleotides line up with TRBD1. The CDR3 totals 14 residues. The germline V gene encodes CDR1 SGHAT and CDR2 FQNNGV. Losses at the gene ends were 5 bases for V and 4 bases for J; bases not matched to a gene: 1. The CDR3 spells CASSRTGYNSPLHF. The CDR3 DNA is TGTGCCAGCAGCAGGACAGGGTATAATTCACCCCTCCACTTT.

The genes are TRBV11-1 and TRBJ2-5, with 8 bases matching TRBD2. Germline CDR1 SGHAT, CDR2 FQDESV (reference sequence). After removal of 2 bases from V and 4 bases from J, the junction contained 9 bases not matched to a gene. CDR3 length: 16 residues. The CDR3 nucleotides are TGTGCCAGCAGCTTAAGGGCGGGGGGCCGACGAGAGACCCAGTACTTC. As protein: CASSLRAGGRRETQYF.

This sequence joins TRBV19 and TRBJ1-2, with 8 bases identical to TRBD1. CDR3 length equals 12 residues. Germline lookup yields CDR1 LNHDA and CDR2 SQIVND (reference sequence). The junction had 4 bases not matched to a gene; V was cut back by 7 bases and J by 6 bases. The CDR3 reads CASTGQGHGYTF. DNA of the CDR3: TGTGCCAGTACAGGACAGGGCCATGGCTACACCTTC.

This clone was seen a handful of times. V gene TRBV4-1 combines with J gene TRBJ2-1; D is unclear. Germline V gives CDR1 MGHRA, CDR2 YSYEKL. The CDR3 is 17 amino acids. Trimming left V 4 bases short and J 1 base short, with 17 bases between. CDR3 sequence reads: CASSRGGIVLSYNEQFF. The CDR3 DNA reads TGCGCCAGCAGCCGTGGCGGAATCGTTCTATCCTACAATGAGCAGTTCTTC.

CDR3: CASRVWSGASYEQYF. Here the CDR3 DNA reads TGTGCCAGCAGGGTGTGGAGCGGGGCATCCTACGAGCAGTACTTC. The gene calls are TRBV5-4 and TRBJ2-7, with TRBD2 matching over 7 bases. J lost 1 base, V lost 5 bases, and 9 bases had no gene match. The V gene's germline CDR1 is SGHNT and CDR2 YYREEE (reference sequence). The CDR3 length is 15 residues.

The chain is built from TRBV27 and TRBJ1-4; 8 bases agree with TRBD1. Per the germline V gene, CDR1 is MNHEY and CDR2 is SMNVEV (reference sequence). The CDR3 is made up of 12 amino acids. V gave up 5 bases and J gave up 10 bases; unmatched junction bases: 3. Written as DNA, the CDR3 is TGTGCCAGCAGTCCGGACAGGGCAAAACTGTTTTTT. It codes for CASSPDRAKLFF.

The V and J genes are TRBV5-1 and TRBJ2-2, with 7 bases identical to TRBD1. The CDR3 contains 17 residues. J gave up 1 base and V 4 bases, and 10 bases lay outside the gene matches. In germline, CDR1 is SGHRS, CDR2 YFSETQ. CDR3 residues: CASSQPKGQLNTGELFF. The DNA for the CDR3 is TGCGCCAGCAGCCAACCGAAGGGACAGCTGAACACCGGGGAGCTGTTTTTT. The variable domain in full, completed from reference TRBV5-1 and TRBJ2-2, reads KAGVTQTPRYLIKTRGQQVTLSCSPISGHRSVSWYQQTPGQGLQFLFEYFSETQRNKGNFPGRFSGRQFSNSRSEMNVSTLELGDSALYLCASSQPKGQLNTGELFFGEGSRLTVL.

V is TRBV3-1 (or the pseudogene TRBV3-2) and J is TRBJ2-3, with D possibly matching TRBD2 (5 bases). Trimming removed 3 bases at V and 4 bases at J, with 14 bases between. This CDR3 region has 15 residues. Germline lookup yields CDR1 LGHDT and CDR2 YNNKEL (reference sequence). CDR3 sequence reads: CASSQRSGSADTQYF. The CDR3 DNA follows: TGTGCCAGCAGCCAGCGGAGTGGGAGTGCAGATACGCAGTATTTT.

This clone appeared a few times. V usage is TRBV7-7 and J usage is TRBJ2-5; no definite D call. This CDR3 comprises 12 residues. Germline V gene data show CDR1 as SSHAT and CDR2 as FNYEAQ (reference sequence). The CDR3 loop reads CAVGDYQETQYF. DNA for the CDR3: TGTGCAGTCGGAGACTACCAAGAGACCCAGTACTTC.

This chain links TRBV2 with TRBJ2-1; D unresolved. V lost 5 bases to trimming and J lost 7 bases, with 12 bases between them. The CDR3 covers 13 residues. The germline V gene has CDR1 SNHLY and CDR2 FYNNEI. The chain's CDR3 is CASSRPGGNEQFF. The CDR3 nucleotides read TGTGCCAGCAGTCGACCCGGCGGTAATGAGCAGTTCTTC.

This chain joins TRBV29-1 and TRBJ1-2; 8 bases fit TRBD1. The V and J ends lost 4 bases and 0 bases, in that order; junction bases with no gene match: 4. In germline, CDR1 is SQVTM, CDR2 ANQGSEA. The CDR3 contains 14 residues. The CDR3 reads CSVGETGANYGYTF. CDR3 nucleotides: TGCAGCGTTGGGGAGACAGGGGCTAACTATGGCTACACCTTC.

The chain uses TRBV6-2 or TRBV6-3 and TRBJ2-7; D perhaps matches TRBD2 (6 bases). Germline V gene sequence: CDR1 MNHEY, CDR2 SVGEGT. With 4 bases removed from V and 6 bases from J, the gap between germline ends came to 19 bases. The CDR3 runs 15 residues. CDR3 bases: TGTGCCAGCAGTTTAGGTCAGGACGGGAGCCGCGAGCAGTACTTC. It specifies CASSLGQDGSREQYF.

The J gene is TRBJ2-2, the V gene TRBV19; no firm D call. CDR3 length: 14 residues. Trimming cost V 5 bases and J 2 bases, with 9 bases left between them. Germline CDR1 LNHDA, CDR2 SQIVND (reference sequence). CDR3 sequence: CASSGLENTGELFF. In DNA form, the CDR3 reads TGTGCCAGTAGTGGGCTTGAAAACACCGGGGAGCTGTTTTTT. The full variable domain, its missing parts supplied by reference TRBV19 and TRBJ2-2, is DGGITQSPKYLFRKEGQNVTLSCEQNLNHDAMYWYRQDPGQGLRLIYYSQIVNDFQKGDIAEGYSVSREKKESFPLTVTSAQKNPTAFYLCASSGLENTGELFFGEGSRLTVL.

This clone was picked up one time. This chain connects TRBV5-1 to TRBJ1-2, with 9 nucleotides matching TRBD1. Germline assignment: CDR1 SGHRS and CDR2 YFSETQ. Trimming removed 4 bases from V and 8 bases from J; junction bases left unmatched: 3. The CDR3 spans 12 residues. The CDR3 protein is CASSEDRGGYTF. The CDR3 DNA reads as TGCGCCAGCAGCGAGGACAGGGGCGGCTACACCTTC.

This sequence joins TRBV29-1 and TRBJ1-2, with D hard to call. Deletions cut 6 bases from V and 8 bases from J, with 13 bases between. The germline gives CDR1 SQVTM, CDR2 ANQGSEA. The CDR3 runs to 11 residues. The CDR3 loop is CSVPGLEGYTF. In nucleotides, the CDR3 is TGCAGCGTACCCGGACTGGAAGGCTACACCTTC.

The CDR3 bases are TGTGCCAGCAGTCGGGGGGACTATAGCAATCAGCCCCAGCATTTT. This encodes CASSRGDYSNQPQHF. The chain joins TRBV6-5 to TRBJ1-5; weak D call: TRBD1 (5 bases). CDR3 length equals 15 residues. Between the trimmed V and J ends, which lost 5 bases and 0 bases, there was a span of 11 bases. Germline V CDR1 and CDR2: MNHEY, SVGAGI.

The V call is TRBV5-4, the J call TRBJ1-2; D not resolved. Germline CDR1 reads SGHNT; CDR2 reads YYREEE (reference sequence). V dropped 0 bases and J dropped 2 bases, with 11 bases sitting between them. This CDR3 is 15 amino acids long. DNA for the CDR3: TGTGCCAGCAGCTTGGTGGGAGGTTCGAACTATGGCTACACCTTC. Its translation is CASSLVGGSNYGYTF.

This clone has only one observation. The rearrangement uses TRBV5-1 and TRBJ2-2; 8 bases are a match to TRBD2. CDR1 is SGHRS, CDR2 YFSETQ, per germline. Losses at the gene ends were 1 base for V and 4 bases for J; bases not matched to a gene: 3. The CDR3 length is 15 residues. The CDR3 DNA reads as TGCGCCAGCAGCTTGAAGCGGGGGCTCACCGGGGAGCTGTTTTTT. Amino acids: CASSLKRGLTGELFF.